Following are 8 T cell receptor beta chains from one sample sequenced in a study of shared clonotypes between healthy human individuals. Data came from immunoSEQ multiplex PCR; TCRdb stores just in-frame clones and leaves some out. This sample yields under 1 million clones, of which about 96% are seen a single time; less than 0.25% belongs to the top ten. CD45RO-negative, CCR7-selected cells formed the naive CD8 fraction, which excluded terminally differentiated effector memory CD45RA+ cells. Material for sequencing was naive CD8+ T cells sorted from blood. Source of these receptors: a man aged 30 to 39 in good health.

J is TRBJ2-7 and V is TRBV30; no firm D call. CDR3 length equals 12 residues. The germline V gene encodes CDR1 GTSNPN and CDR2 SVGIG (reference sequence). V was clipped by 1 base and J by 3 bases, with 7 bases between them. The CDR3 region is CAWSGQNYEQYF. The CDR3 DNA is TGTGCCTGGAGTGGACAAAACTACGAGCAGTACTTC. Drawing the rest from reference TRBV30 and TRBJ2-7, the complete variable domain is SQTIHQWPATLVQPVGSPLSLECTVEGTSNPNLYWYRQAAGRGLQLLFYSVGIGQISSEVPQNLSASRPQDRQFILSSKKLLLSDSGFYLCAWSGQNYEQYFGPGTRLTVT.

This clone was seen just once. A read error may produce the germline difference seen at one junction end. The chain is built from TRBV6-1 and TRBJ2-7, with 8 bases lining up with TRBD1. The CDR3 extends over 16 amino acids. Germline CDR1 is MNHNS and CDR2 is SASEGT. CDR3 nucleotide sequence: TGTGCCAGCAGGGAAGCGATAGGACAGGGTGCCTACGAGCAGTACTTC. Amino acid sequence: CASREAIGQGAYEQYF.

The V call is TRBV14, the J call TRBJ1-1; D is ambiguous. CDR3 length: 13 residues. The V gene's germline CDR1 is SGHDN and CDR2 FVKESK. V was trimmed by 4 bases and J by 5 bases, leaving 11 bases between them. CDR3 nucleotide sequence: TGTGCCAGCAGCCGATGGGAAGTTACTGAAGCTTTCTTT. Its translation: CASSRWEVTEAFF.

The chain has TRBV27 and TRBJ1-1; D gene unclear. Trimming left V 5 bases short and J 5 bases short, with 6 bases between. This CDR3 is 11 amino acids long. The germline gives CDR1 MNHEY, CDR2 SMNVEV (reference sequence). CDR3 protein: CASSTTTEAFF. The DNA for the CDR3 is TGTGCCAGCAGTACGACAACTGAAGCTTTCTTT.

The rearrangement links TRBV4-2 to TRBJ1-4; TRBD1 might be the D (6 bases). CDR1 is LGHNA and CDR2 is YNFKEQ in the germline V gene. The CDR3 length is 16 residues. V dropped 5 bases and J dropped 0 bases, with 13 bases sitting between them. The CDR3 DNA reads as TGTGCCAGCAGCACTCCACAGGGTGCAACTAATGAAAAACTGTTTTTT. This encodes CASSTPQGATNEKLFF.

This chain joins TRBV28 and TRBJ1-5; 7 bases are shared with TRBD1. Germline V gene lookup returns CDR1 MDHEN and CDR2 SYDVKM. J lost 7 bases, V lost 8 bases, and 11 bases had no gene match. The CDR3 has 14 amino acids. The CDR3 loop reads CASLGIGGSQPQHF. The CDR3 bases are TGTGCCAGCCTAGGGATAGGGGGCTCGCAGCCCCAGCATTTT.

The chain has TRBV7-9 and TRBJ2-1, with 9 positions matching TRBD1. The CDR3 length is 15 residues. CDR1 and CDR2 (germline): SEHNR, FQNEAQ (reference sequence). The J segment lost 3 bases and the V segment lost 1 base, leaving 1 base of the junction unmatched. The CDR3 is CASSLGTGDYNEQFF. The DNA of the CDR3 is TGTGCCAGCAGCTTAGGGACAGGGGACTACAATGAGCAGTTCTTC.

The rearrangement uses TRBV7-8 and TRBJ2-7, with D maybe TRBD1 (6 bases). The CDR3 is made up of 17 amino acids. CDR1 and CDR2 (germline): SGHVS, FQNEAQ. V was trimmed by 5 bases and J by 3 bases, leaving 23 bases between them. The CDR3 DNA reads as TGTGCCAGCAGCCTAGACTCTAACAGGGCCCCACTCTACGAGCAGTACTTC. This sequence encodes CASSLDSNRAPLYEQYF.